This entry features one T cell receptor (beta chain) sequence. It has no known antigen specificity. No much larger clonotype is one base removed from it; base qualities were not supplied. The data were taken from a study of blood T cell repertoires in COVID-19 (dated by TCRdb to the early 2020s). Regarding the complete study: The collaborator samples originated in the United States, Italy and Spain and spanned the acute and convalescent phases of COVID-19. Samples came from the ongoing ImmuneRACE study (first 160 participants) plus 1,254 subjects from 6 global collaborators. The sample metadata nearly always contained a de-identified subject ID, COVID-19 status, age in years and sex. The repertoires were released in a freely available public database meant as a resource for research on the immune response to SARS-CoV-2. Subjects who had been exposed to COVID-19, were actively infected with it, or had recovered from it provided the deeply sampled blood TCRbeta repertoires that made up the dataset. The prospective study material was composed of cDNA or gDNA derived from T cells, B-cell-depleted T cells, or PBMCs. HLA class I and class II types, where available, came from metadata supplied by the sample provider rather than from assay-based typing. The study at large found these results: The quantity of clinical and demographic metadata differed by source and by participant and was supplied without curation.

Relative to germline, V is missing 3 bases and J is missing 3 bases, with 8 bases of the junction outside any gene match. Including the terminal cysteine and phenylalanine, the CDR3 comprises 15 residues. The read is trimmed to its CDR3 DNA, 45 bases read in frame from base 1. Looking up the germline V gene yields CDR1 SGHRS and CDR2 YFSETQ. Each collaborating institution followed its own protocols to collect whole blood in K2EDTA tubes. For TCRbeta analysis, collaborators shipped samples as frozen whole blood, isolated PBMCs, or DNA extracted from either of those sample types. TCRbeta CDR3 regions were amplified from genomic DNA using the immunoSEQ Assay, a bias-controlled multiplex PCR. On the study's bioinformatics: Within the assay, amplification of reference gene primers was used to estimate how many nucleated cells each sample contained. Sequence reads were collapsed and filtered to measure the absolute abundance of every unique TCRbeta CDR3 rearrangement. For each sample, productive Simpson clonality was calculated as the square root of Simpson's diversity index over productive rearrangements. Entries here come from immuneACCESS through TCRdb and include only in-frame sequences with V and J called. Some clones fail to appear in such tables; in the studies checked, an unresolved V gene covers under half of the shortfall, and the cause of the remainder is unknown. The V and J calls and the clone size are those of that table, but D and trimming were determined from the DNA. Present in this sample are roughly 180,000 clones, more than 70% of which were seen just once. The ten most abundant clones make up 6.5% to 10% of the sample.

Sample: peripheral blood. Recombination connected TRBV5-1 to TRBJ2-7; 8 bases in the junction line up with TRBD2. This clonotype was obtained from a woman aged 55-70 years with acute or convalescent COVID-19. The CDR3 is CASSSGTSTVYEQYF. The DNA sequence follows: TGCGCCAGCAGCTCCGGGACTAGTACAGTCTACGAGCAGTACTTC. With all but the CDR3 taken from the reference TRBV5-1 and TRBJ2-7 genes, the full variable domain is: KAGVTQTPRYLIKTRGQQVTLSCSPISGHRSVSWYQQTPGQGLQFLFEYFSETQRNKGNFPGRFSGRQFSNSRSEMNVSTLELGDSALYLCASSSGTSTVYEQYFGPGTRLTVT.